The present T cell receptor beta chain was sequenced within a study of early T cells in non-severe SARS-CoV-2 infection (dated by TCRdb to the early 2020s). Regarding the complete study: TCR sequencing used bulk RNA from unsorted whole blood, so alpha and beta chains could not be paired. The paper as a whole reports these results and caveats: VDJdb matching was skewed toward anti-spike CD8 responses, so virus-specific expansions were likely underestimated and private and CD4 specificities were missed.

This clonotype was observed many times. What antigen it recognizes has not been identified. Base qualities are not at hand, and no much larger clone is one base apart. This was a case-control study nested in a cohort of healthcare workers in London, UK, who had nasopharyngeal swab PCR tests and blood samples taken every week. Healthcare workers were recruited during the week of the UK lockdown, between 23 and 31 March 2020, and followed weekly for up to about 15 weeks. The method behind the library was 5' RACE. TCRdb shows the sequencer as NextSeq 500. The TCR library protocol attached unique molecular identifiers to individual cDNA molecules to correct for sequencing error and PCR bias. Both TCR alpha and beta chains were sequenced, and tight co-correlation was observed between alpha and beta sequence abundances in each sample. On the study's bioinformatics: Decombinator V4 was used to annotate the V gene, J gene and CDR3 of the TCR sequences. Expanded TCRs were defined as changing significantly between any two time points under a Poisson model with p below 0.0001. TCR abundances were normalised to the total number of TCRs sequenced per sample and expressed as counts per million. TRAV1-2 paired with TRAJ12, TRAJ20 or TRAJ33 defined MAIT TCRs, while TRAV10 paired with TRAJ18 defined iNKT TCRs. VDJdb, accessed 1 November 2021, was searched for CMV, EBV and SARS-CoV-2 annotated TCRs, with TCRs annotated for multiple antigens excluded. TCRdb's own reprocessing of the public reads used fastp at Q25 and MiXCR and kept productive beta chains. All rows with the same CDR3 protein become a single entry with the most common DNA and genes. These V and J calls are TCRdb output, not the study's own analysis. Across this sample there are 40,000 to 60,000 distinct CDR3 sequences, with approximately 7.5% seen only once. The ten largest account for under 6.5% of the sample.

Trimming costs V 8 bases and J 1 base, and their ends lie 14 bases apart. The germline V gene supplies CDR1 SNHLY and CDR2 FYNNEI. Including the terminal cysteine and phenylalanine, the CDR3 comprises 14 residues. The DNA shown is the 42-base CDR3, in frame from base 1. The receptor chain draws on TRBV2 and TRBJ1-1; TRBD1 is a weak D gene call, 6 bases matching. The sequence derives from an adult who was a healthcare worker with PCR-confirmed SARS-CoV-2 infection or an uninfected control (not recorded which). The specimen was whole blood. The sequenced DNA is TGTGCCAGCCTAGTAGGACAGTCGAACACTGAAGCTTTCTTT. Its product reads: CASLVGQSNTEAFF.